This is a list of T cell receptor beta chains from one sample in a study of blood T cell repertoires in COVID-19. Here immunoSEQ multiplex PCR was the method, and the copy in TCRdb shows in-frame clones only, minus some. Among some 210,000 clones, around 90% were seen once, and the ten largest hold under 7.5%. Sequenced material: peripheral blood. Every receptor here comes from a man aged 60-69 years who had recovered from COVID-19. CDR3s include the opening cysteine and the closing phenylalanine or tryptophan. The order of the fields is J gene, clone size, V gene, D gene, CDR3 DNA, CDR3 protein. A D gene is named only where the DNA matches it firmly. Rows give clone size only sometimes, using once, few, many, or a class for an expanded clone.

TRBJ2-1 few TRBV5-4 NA TGTGCCAGCAGCTTGGGGGGCCTCTCCTACAATGAGCAGTTCTTC CASSLGGLSYNEQFF
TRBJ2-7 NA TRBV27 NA TGTGCCAGCAGTTTATCAATGGGGGCTATCTACGAGCAGTACTTC CASSLSMGAIYEQYF
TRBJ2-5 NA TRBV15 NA TGTGCCACCAGCAGAGATCGAGGCGGGACCCAGTACTTC CATSRDRGGTQYF
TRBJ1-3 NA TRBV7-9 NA TGTGCCAGCAGCACAGGATCTGGAAACACCATATATTTT CASSTGSGNTIYF
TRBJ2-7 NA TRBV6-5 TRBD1 TGTGCCAGCAGCTACCGGGACAGGGGCCCCTACGAGCAGTACTTC CASSYRDRGPYEQYF
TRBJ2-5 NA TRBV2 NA TGTGCCAGCAAGCAAGCGTTGGAGACCCAGTACTTC CASKQALETQYF
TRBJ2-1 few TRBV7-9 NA TGTGCCAGCAGCTTAGTGAGGCTACGTAACAGGCCAAATGAGCAGTTCTTC CASSLVRLRNRPNEQFF
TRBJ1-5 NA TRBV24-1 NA TGTGCCACCAGTGCGAAGACAGGTAGCAATCAGCCCCAGCATTTT CATSAKTGSNQPQHF
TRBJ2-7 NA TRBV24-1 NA TGTGCCACCAGTGGGGGCAGGGTGGAGGAGCAGTACTTC CATSGGRVEEQYF
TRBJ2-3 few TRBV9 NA TGTGCCAGCAGCGTCTGGGGGCGCGGTACAGATACGCAGTATTTT CASSVWGRGTDTQYF
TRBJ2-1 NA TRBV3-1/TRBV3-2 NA TGTGCCAGCAGCCAAGGGGCGGGGCTCCGCAATGAGCAGTTCTTC CASSQGAGLRNEQFF
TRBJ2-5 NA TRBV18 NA TGTGCCAGCTCACCCTTGATACGGGAGACCCAGTACTTC CASSPLIRETQYF
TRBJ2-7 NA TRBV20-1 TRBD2 TGCAGTGCTGGAGGGACTAGCGGGCTCTACTTC CSAGGTSGLYF
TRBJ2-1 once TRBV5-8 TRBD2 TGTGCCAGCAGCTTGGACGGGACTAGCGGAAACAATGAGCAGTTCTTC CASSLDGTSGNNEQFF
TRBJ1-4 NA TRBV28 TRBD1 TGTGCCAGCAGTTCGGGACAGGGTGGGGAAAAACTGTTTTTT CASSSGQGGEKLFF
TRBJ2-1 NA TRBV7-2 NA TGTGCCAGCAGCTTAGTAATCGGGGGCGGGGGCTACAATGAGCAGTTCTTC CASSLVIGGGGYNEQFF
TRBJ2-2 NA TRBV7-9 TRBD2 TGTGCCAGCAGCTTAGGGACTAGCCGGAAAAGCGGGGAGCTGTTTTTT CASSLGTSRKSGELFF
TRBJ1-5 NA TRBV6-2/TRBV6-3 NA TGTGCCAGCAGCTGGGGACTCTCAGCGGACGGCAATCAGCCCCAGCATTTT CASSWGLSADGNQPQHF
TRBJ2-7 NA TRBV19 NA TGTGCCAGTAGTACCGGGACTCCATGGGAGCAGTACTTC CASSTGTPWEQYF
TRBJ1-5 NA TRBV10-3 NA TGTGCCATCAGTGAGTCAAGTTCCCGCGGTCAGCCCCAGCATTTT CAISESSSRGQPQHF
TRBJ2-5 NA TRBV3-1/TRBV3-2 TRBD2 TGTGCCAGCAGCCAAGCTAGCGGGCTCCAAGAGACCCAGTACTTC CASSQASGLQETQYF
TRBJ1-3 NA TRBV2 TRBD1 TGTGCCAGCGTAGGACAGGGGGCTGGAAACACCATATATTTT CASVGQGAGNTIYF
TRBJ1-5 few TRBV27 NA TGTGCCAGCAGCGGCCGAGGGAGCAATCAGCCCCAGCATTTT CASSGRGSNQPQHF
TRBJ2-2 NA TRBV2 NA TGTGCCAGCAGGGGCAGCTACACCGGGGAGCTGTTTTTT CASRGSYTGELFF
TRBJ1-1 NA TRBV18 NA TGTGCCAGCGATCCAGGGTTCGAGTACACTGAAGCTTTCTTT CASDPGFEYTEAFF
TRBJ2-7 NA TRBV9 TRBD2 TGTGCCAGCTCGCTAGCGGGATACTCCTACGAGCAGTACTTC CASSLAGYSYEQYF
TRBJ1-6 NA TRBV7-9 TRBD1 TGTGCCAGCAGCTTAGGGACAGGGGCATCACCCCTCCACTTT CASSLGTGASPLHF
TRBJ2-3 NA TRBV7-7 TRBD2 TGTGCTAGCAGCTTTGGGTTAGCGGGAGCAGGTGGCACAGATACGCAGTATTTT CASSFGLAGAGGTDTQYF
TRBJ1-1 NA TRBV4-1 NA TGCGCCAGCAGCCAAGGTCTGGGGAGGAACACTGAAGCTTTCTTT CASSQGLGRNTEAFF
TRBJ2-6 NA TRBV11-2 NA TGTGCCAGCAGCCGAGAGTTCGTCTCTGGGGCCAACGTCCTGACTTTC CASSREFVSGANVLTF
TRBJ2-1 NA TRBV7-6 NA TGTGCCAGCAGCCCGGACAGTTACAATGAGCAGTTCTTC CASSPDSYNEQFF
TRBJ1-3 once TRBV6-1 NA TGTGCCAGCAGTGAGGTGGAGAGCATCTCTGGAAACACCATATATTTT CASSEVESISGNTIYF
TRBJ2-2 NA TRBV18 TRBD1 TGTGCCAGCTCAGAACAGGGGGCCACCGGGGAGCTGTTTTTT CASSEQGATGELFF
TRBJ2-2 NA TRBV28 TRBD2 TGTGCCAGCAGTTTAGGCGGGAGGAGCACCGGGGAGCTGTTTTTT CASSLGGRSTGELFF
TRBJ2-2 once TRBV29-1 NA TGCAGCGTGACAGCGAACACCGGGGAGCTGTTTTTT CSVTANTGELFF
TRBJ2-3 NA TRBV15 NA TGTGCCACCAGCTCAGGACTTCACTTCACAGATACGCAGTATTTT CATSSGLHFTDTQYF
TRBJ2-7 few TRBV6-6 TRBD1 TGTGCCAGCACCCCCCAGAGGACAGGGAAACCCTACGAGCAGTACTTC CASTPQRTGKPYEQYF
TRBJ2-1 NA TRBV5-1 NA TGCGCCAGCAGCTTGCAGGGTAGCTCCTACAATGAGCAGTTCTTC CASSLQGSSYNEQFF
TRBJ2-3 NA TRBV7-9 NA TGTGCCAGCAGCTCCCCACGGGGGAAGGGCACAGATACGCAGTATTTT CASSSPRGKGTDTQYF
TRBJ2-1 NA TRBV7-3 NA TGTGCCAGCAGCTTAAGAGGGAACACCCTCTACAATGAGCAGTTCTTC CASSLRGNTLYNEQFF
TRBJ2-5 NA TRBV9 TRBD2 TGTGCCAGCAGCGTAGGGCTCGGGGGACTATCCCAAGAGACCCAGTACTTC CASSVGLGGLSQETQYF
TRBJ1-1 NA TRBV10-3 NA TGTGCCATCAGTGACAGAGCCAAGAGGGCCGTTGTTAACACTGAAGCTTTCTTT CAISDRAKRAVVNTEAFF
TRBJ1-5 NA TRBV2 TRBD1 TGTGCCAGCAGTGGCACAGGGGGCAATCAGCCCCAGCATTTT CASSGTGGNQPQHF
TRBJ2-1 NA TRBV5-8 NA TGTGCCAGCAGCTTGCCAGGTTATGCGAATGAGCAGTTCTTC CASSLPGYANEQFF
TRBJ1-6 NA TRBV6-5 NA TGTGCCACCCTACCAGGCCTCTATAATTCACCCCTCCACTTT CATLPGLYNSPLHF